This record looks at one T cell receptor (beta chain) sequence and its context. PCR primers comprised 60 Vbeta and 13 Jbeta primers. Here immunoSEQ multiplex PCR was the method, and the copy in TCRdb shows in-frame clones only, minus some. The sample holds approximately 110,000 clones, approximately 76% seen once. The data stem from a study of cytomegalovirus exposure and HLA in healthy donors. The V end lost 6 bases, the J end lost 0 bases, and 13 bases lay between the germline ends. Looked up from germline, CDR1 is SNHLY and CDR2 is FYNNEI. The CDR3 is 15 residues long. Donors were ostensibly healthy at sampling, although undocumented immune exposures were probable.

The sequence was collected from a woman aged 45 to 65 in good health and CMV-seropositive. The chain couples TRBV2 to TRBJ2-3; D perhaps matches TRBD1 (5 bases). The sample taken for sequencing was PBMCs. The CDR3 sequence is CASRGERVSTDTQYF. Written as DNA, the CDR3 is TGTGCCAGCAGAGGGGAAAGGGTTAGCACAGATACGCAGTATTTT.